This TCR beta chain was sequenced in a study of blood T cell repertoires in COVID-19. The overall study: COVID-19 samples, acute and convalescent, were from the United States, Italy and Spain. The cDNA or gDNA used as material had been derived from T cells, B-cell-depleted T cells, or PBMCs.

In the original processing: Amplification with reference gene primers provided the estimates of nucleated cell counts. Sequencing was performed with immunoSEQ multiplex PCR; in TCRdb, only in-frame clones are kept and a portion is missing. The V and J calls and clone size come from that table; D and trimming were worked out from the DNA. The data hold approximately 70,000 clones, with about 80% observed a single time. This CDR3 comprises 17 residues. This clonotype was obtained from a man between 60 and 70 years old with active or convalescent COVID-19. V gene TRBV21-1 combines with J gene TRBJ2-3; TRBD2 is the table's D call, not checked against the DNA. TRBV21-1 is recorded as a pseudogene. Sequencing was performed on peripheral blood. Written as DNA, the CDR3 is TGTGCCAGCAGCAAACGAGGGTCAAGGTACCCCACAGATACGCAGTATTTT. Amino acids: CASSKRGSRYPTDTQYF.